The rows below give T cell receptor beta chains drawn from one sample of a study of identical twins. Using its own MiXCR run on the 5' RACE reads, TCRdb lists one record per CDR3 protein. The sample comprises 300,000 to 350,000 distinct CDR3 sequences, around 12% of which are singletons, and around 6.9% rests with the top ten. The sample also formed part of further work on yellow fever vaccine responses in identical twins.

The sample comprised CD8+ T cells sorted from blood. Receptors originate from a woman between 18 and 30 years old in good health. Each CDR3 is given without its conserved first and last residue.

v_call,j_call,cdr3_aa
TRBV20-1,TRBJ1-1,SARDLGFHPGFGEAF
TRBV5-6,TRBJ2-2,ASSFLDSGELF
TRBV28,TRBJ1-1,ASSASDRVAF
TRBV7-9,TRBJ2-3,ASSPEGGSADTQY
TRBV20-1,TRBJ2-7,SASGPSYEQY
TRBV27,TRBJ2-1,ASSWGFLLGEQF
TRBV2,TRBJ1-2,ASTGVGYT
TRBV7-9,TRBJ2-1,ASSPGTSGGDYNEQF
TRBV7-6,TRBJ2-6,ASSLGSATSGANVLT
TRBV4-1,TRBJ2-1,ASSQEPRTGDEQF
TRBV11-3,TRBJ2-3,ARSSWTGNTDTQY
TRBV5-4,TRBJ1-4,ASSWAGGKLF
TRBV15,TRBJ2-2,ATSGRGNTGELF
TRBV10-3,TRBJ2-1,AITTSGRVSYNEQF
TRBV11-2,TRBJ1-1,ASSLVEAYTEAF
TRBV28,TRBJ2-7,ASRSNGGEQY
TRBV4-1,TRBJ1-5,ASSRSTGNPSNQPQH